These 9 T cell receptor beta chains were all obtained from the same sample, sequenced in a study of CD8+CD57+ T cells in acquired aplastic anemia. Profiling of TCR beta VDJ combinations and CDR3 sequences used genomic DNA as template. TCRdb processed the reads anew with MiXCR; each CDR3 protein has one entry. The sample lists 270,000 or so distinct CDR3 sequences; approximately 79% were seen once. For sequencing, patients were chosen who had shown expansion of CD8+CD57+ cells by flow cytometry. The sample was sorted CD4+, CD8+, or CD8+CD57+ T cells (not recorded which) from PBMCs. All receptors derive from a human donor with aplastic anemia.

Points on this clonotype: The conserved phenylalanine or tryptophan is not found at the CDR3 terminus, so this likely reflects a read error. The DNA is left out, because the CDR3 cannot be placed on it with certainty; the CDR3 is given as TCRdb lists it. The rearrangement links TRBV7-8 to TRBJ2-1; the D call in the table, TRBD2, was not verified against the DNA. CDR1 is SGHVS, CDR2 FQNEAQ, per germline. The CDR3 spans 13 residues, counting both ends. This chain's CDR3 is CASSFHPARTALS.

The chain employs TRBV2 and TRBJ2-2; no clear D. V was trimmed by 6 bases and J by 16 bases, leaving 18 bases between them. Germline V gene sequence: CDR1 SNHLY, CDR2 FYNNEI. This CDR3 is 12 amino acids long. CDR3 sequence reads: CASSSVTETQFF. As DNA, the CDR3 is TGTGCCAGCAGCTCCGTAACAGAGACGCAGTTTTTT.

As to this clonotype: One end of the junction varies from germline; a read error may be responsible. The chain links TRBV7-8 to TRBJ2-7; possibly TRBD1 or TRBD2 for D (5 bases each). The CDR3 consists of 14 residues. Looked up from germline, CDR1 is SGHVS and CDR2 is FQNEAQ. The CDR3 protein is CASSFRGGPYKQYF. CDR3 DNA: TGTGCCAGCAGCTTCCGGGGCGGACCCTACAAGCAGTACTTC.

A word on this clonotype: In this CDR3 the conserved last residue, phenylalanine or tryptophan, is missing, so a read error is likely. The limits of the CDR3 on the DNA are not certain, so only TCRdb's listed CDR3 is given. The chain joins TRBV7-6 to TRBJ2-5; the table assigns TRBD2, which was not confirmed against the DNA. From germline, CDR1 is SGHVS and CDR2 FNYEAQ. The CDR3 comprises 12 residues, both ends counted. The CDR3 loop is CAGSLASGTQET.

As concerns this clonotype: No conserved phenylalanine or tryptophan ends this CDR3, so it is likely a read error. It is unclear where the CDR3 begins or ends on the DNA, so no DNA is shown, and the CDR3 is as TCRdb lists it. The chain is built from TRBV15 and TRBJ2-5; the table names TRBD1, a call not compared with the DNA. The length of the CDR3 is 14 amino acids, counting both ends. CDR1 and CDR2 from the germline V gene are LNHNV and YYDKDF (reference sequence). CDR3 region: CLCARQGARETQYL.

CDR3 sequence reads: CASSLGGEGTDTQYF. CDR3 DNA: TGTGCCAGCAGCTTAGGGGGAGAGGGCACAGATACGCAGTATTTT. The rearrangement links TRBV7-2 to TRBJ2-3; D might be TRBD2 (5 bases). Looked up from germline, CDR1 is SGHTA and CDR2 is FQGNSA. Trimming left V 1 base short and J 1 base short, with 9 bases between. The CDR3 consists of 15 residues.

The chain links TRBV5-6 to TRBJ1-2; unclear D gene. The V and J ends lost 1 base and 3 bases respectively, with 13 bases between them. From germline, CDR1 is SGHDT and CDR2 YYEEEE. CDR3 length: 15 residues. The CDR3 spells CASSLMVGADYGYTF. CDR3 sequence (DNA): TGTGCCAGCAGCTTGATGGTTGGCGCCGACTATGGCTACACCTTC.

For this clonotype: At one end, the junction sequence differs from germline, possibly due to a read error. The CDR3 reads CASSGSYSTHPQHF. CDR3 DNA sequence: TGTGCCAGCAGCGGGTCGTATAGCACCCACCCCCAGCATTTC. The rearrangement links TRBV2 to TRBJ2-7; D call uncertain. The CDR3 is 14 amino acids. Germline CDR1 is SNHLY and CDR2 is FYNNEI.

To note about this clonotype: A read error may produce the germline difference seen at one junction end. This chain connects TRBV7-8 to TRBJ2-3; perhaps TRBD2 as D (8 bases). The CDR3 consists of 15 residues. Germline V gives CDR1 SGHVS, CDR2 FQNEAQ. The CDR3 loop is CASSVAGQSTTPHYF. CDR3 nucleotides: TGTGCCAGCAGCGTAGCGGGACAGAGCACTACGCCGCATTATTTT.